The rows below give T cell receptor beta chains drawn from one sample of a study of shared clonotypes between healthy human individuals. TCRdb's copy holds only in-frame clones and misses some; the assay was immunoSEQ multiplex PCR. The repertoire holds about 2.4 million clones, with 93% as singletons. The material sequenced was naive CD4+ T cells from PBMCs. These TCRs come from a man between 18 and 35 years old in good health. Some clones in this sample may be carry-over from other donors' samples. The CDR3 runs from the conserved cysteine through the conserved F or W. The D gene is left open where the match is weak. The size field is filled for only some rows; it gives once, few, many or a size class.

cdr3_nt cdr3_aa j_call v_call clone_size d_call
TGTGCCAGCAGCTTTTCTCACAGGAACCAGCCCCAGCATTTT CASSFSHRNQPQHF TRBJ1-5 TRBV12-1 . .
TGTGCCAGCAGCTCCCAGGGGGCAACCACAGATACGCAGTATTTT CASSSQGATTDTQYF TRBJ2-3 TRBV7-3 . TRBD1
TGCAGTGGGACGGCGAACACTGAAGCTTTCTTT CSGTANTEAFF TRBJ1-1 TRBV20-1 . .
TGTGCCAGCTCACCACCCCCGGACAGGGTACACGTCCTGACTTTC CASSPPPDRVHVLTF TRBJ2-6 TRBV18 . TRBD1
TGTGCCTCCCGAGGGGGGACTAGCGGAGACGAGCAGTACTTC CASRGGTSGDEQYF TRBJ2-7 TRBV18 . TRBD2
TGTGCCTGGAGTCGACAGAATTTCAAACAGCCCCAGCATTTT CAWSRQNFKQPQHF TRBJ1-5 TRBV30 . .
TGCAGCGTTGTCTCCGGGACTAGCGGGAGGGCTGATGAGCAGTTCTTC CSVVSGTSGRADEQFF TRBJ2-1 TRBV29-1 . TRBD2
TGTGCCAGCAGCTTGTTTTCGGCACGCATGAACACTGAAGCTTTCTTT CASSLFSARMNTEAFF TRBJ1-1 TRBV5-6 . .
TGTGCCAGCAGCTGGACAGGGGGCTCCTACGAGCAGTACTTC CASSWTGGSYEQYF TRBJ2-7 TRBV28 . TRBD1
TGCGCCAGCAGCTTTCTAGCGGGGTCTAGCACAGATACGCAGTATTTT CASSFLAGSSTDTQYF TRBJ2-3 TRBV5-1 . TRBD2
TGTGCCAGCAGCCTAGGACTAGCGGGAGCCGGCTACGAGCAGTACTTC CASSLGLAGAGYEQYF TRBJ2-7 TRBV7-8 . TRBD2
TGTGCCAGCAGCTTAGTCGGGGGAGAGACCCAGTACTTC CASSLVGGETQYF TRBJ2-5 TRBV7-9 . .
TGCGCCAGCAGCTACCGACCGCCGGGACAGGGGTTACTAGCCAAAAACATTCAGTACTTC CASSYRPPGQGLLAKNIQYF TRBJ2-4 TRBV5-1 once TRBD1
TGTGCCAGCTCACAGGGCGGAGGGGCCAACGTCCTGACTTTC CASSQGGGANVLTF TRBJ2-6 TRBV18 once .
TGTGCCACCAGCAGACCGGGACAGTTCAATCAGCCCCAGCATTTT CATSRPGQFNQPQHF TRBJ1-5 TRBV15 few TRBD1
TGTGCCAGCAGTTTATGGTCCGGGGGGGGCCCCAATCAGCCCCAGCATTTT CASSLWSGGGPNQPQHF TRBJ1-5 TRBV28 once .
TGTGCCAGCAGCCCGGGACAGGGGATGGGCACTGAAGCTTTCTTT CASSPGQGMGTEAFF TRBJ1-1 TRBV25-1 . TRBD1
TGTGCCAGCAGTTACTCGAATGGCGGGGGCAGGAACGAGCAGTACTTC CASSYSNGGGRNEQYF TRBJ2-7 TRBV6-5 . .
TGCAGCGGGCAGGGTCAGGACACTGAAGCTTTCTTT CSGQGQDTEAFF TRBJ1-1 TRBV29-1 . .
TGTGCCACGCAAACTAGCGGAGCGACAGGGGAGCAGTACTTC CATQTSGATGEQYF TRBJ2-7 TRBV10-3 once .
TGCGCCAGCAGCCAAGTGTTCCGGACGGGGAATGAAAAACTGTTTTTT CASSQVFRTGNEKLFF TRBJ1-4 TRBV4-1 . .
TGTGCCAGTAGCTACACAGGGGTGGATGAAAAACTGTTTTTT CASSYTGVDEKLFF TRBJ1-4 TRBV19 few TRBD1
TGTGCCAGCAGTGGGCTGGGCAGGGGGCGAGGTGAAAAACTGTTTTTT CASSGLGRGRGEKLFF TRBJ1-4 TRBV2 . TRBD1
TGTGCCAGCAGTCCGGGGACTCAGGCGTGGAAACTGTTTTTT CASSPGTQAWKLFF TRBJ1-4 TRBV27 . .
TGCGCCAGCAGCGCGGGGGACAATAGGCCCGAGCAGTACTTC CASSAGDNRPEQYF TRBJ2-7 TRBV5-1 once .
TGTGCCAGCAGTCCGGGACAGGGCCCAGATACGCAGTATTTT CASSPGQGPDTQYF TRBJ2-3 TRBV7-3 . TRBD1
TGCGCCAGCAGCTTCAGGCCAGAAGGAGGACCCCAAGAGACCCAGTACTTC CASSFRPEGGPQETQYF TRBJ2-5 TRBV5-1 . .
TGTGCCAGCAGCTTAGCCCCGACAGGGACCTACGAGCAGTACTTC CASSLAPTGTYEQYF TRBJ2-7 TRBV11-2 . TRBD1
TGTGCCAGCAGTTTATCGATTTGGGGACGGACTAACTATGGCTACACCTTC CASSLSIWGRTNYGYTF TRBJ1-2 TRBV27 . .
TGTGCCAGCAGGGCAGGTCGGGGGTTGAACAATGAGCAGTTCTTC CASRAGRGLNNEQFF TRBJ2-1 TRBV6-5 . .
TGTGCCAGCTCACCACCGAGCGGATACTATGGCTACACCTTC CASSPPSGYYGYTF TRBJ1-2 TRBV18 once .
TGTGCCAGCAGCTTATTTCCGGGACTAGCGGGAGGGCCTGAGTACGAGCAGTACTTC CASSLFPGLAGGPEYEQYF TRBJ2-7 TRBV27 . TRBD2
TGTGCCAGCAGCTCCGTAGGGGGGCACACAGATACGCAGTATTTT CASSSVGGHTDTQYF TRBJ2-3 TRBV7-3 . .
TGTGCCAGCAGTTCCGTCCTGACCCAACGGCATGAGCAGTTCTTC CASSSVLTQRHEQFF TRBJ2-1 TRBV6-5 once .
TGTGCCAGCAGTTTGAGGGGACTCTATGGCTACACCTTC CASSLRGLYGYTF TRBJ1-2 TRBV28 once .
TGCGCCAGCAGCCGACAGGCGGTAGCGGGAGGGGCGGGGGACACAGATACGCAGTATTTT CASSRQAVAGGAGDTDTQYF TRBJ2-3 TRBV4-3 . TRBD2
TGTGCCAGCAGCGTACATCAAGAGGAGACCCAGTACTTC CASSVHQEETQYF TRBJ2-5 TRBV9 . .
TGTGCCAGCAGTTTACAGGCCCCCGAGGGTAGCAACTACGAGCAGTACTTC CASSLQAPEGSNYEQYF TRBJ2-7 TRBV27 . .
TGTGCCAGTAGTATAGTTCGGGGACAGGGTCACAATGAGCAGTTCTTC CASSIVRGQGHNEQFF TRBJ2-1 TRBV19 . TRBD1
TGTGCCAGCAGTGACATCTGGTCGCACGGGGTGATCTACGAGCAGTACTTC CASSDIWSHGVIYEQYF TRBJ2-7 TRBV6-1 . .
TGTGCCAGCAGTTTTTCCGGTCAGAGCAATCAGCCCCAGCATTTT CASSFSGQSNQPQHF TRBJ1-5 TRBV28 . .
TGTGCCACCAGAGACAGGTTCCAAAATGAAAAACTGTTTTTT CATRDRFQNEKLFF TRBJ1-4 TRBV19 . .
TGTGCCAGCAGTTTACGCCCCGGACAGGGGAGGGACACTGAAGCTTTCTTT CASSLRPGQGRDTEAFF TRBJ1-1 TRBV28 . TRBD1
TGTGCCAGCAGTTACGGGGCCTACTGGAATGAAAAACTGTTTTTT CASSYGAYWNEKLFF TRBJ1-4 TRBV6-6 . .
TGTGCCAGCAGCCCCGACAGAAACACAGATACGCAGTATTTT CASSPDRNTDTQYF TRBJ2-3 TRBV7-3 . .
TGTGCCTGGAGGAGGGGTCTAGACCTCCGGAACACCGGGGAGCTGTTTTTT CAWRRGLDLRNTGELFF TRBJ2-2 TRBV30 . .
TGTGCCAGCAGCTTCTTAACAGCCACAGATACGCAGTATTTT CASSFLTATDTQYF TRBJ2-3 TRBV7-6 once .
TGCGCCAGCAGCCGCAGGACAGGGGGAGCCGGGGGCTACACCTTC CASSRRTGGAGGYTF TRBJ1-2 TRBV5-1 . TRBD1
TGTGCCAGCAACCACCGCGGGGAGGCAGATACGCAGTATTTT CASNHRGEADTQYF TRBJ2-3 TRBV11-1 . .
TGTGCCAGCACCCTAACAGATACGCAGTATTTT CASTLTDTQYF TRBJ2-3 TRBV7-2 . .
TGTGCCACCAGCAGACAGGGCCCCCAAGAGACCCAGTACTTC CATSRQGPQETQYF TRBJ2-5 TRBV15 . .
TGCGCCAGCAGCCGACTAGCGGGAGTGACCGATACGCAGTATTTT CASSRLAGVTDTQYF TRBJ2-3 TRBV4-1 once TRBD2